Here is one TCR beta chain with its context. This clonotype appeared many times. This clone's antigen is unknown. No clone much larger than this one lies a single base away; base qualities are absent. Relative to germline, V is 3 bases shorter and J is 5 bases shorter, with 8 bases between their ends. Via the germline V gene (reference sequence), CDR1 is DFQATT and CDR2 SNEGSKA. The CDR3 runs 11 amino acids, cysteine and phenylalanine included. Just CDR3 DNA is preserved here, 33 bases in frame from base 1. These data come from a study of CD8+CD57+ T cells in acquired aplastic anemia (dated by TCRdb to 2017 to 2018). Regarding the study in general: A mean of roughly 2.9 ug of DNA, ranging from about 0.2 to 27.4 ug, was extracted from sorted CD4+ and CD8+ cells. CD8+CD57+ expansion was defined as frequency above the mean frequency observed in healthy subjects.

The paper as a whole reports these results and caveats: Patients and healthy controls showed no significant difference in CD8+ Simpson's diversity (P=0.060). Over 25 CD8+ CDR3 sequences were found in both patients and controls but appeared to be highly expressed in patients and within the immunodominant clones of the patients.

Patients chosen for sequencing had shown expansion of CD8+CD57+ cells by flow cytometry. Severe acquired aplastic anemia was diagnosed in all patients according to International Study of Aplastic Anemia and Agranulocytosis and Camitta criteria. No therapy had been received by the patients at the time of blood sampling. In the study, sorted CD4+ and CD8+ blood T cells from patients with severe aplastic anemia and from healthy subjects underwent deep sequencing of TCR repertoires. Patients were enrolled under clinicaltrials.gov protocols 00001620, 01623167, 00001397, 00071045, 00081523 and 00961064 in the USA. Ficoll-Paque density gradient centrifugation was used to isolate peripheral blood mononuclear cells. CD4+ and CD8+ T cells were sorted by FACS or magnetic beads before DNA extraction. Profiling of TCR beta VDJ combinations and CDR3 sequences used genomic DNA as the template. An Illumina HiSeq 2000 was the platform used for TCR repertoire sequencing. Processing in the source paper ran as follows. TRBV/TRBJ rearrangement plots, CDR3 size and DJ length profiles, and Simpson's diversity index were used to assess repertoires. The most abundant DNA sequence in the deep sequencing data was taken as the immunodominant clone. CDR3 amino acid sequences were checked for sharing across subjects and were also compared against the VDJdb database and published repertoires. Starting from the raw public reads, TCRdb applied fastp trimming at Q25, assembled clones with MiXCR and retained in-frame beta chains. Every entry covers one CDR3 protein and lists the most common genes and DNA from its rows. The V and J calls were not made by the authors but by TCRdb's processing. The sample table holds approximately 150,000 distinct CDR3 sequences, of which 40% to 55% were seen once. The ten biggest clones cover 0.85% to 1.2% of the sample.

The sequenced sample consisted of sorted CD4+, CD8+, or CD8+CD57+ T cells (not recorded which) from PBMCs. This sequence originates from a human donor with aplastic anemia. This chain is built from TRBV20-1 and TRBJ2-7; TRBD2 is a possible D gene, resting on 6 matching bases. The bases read TGCAGTGCTAGGGGGACTGACGAGCAGTACTTC. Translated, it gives CSARGTDEQYF.